This entry describes one T cell receptor (beta chain). Antigen unknown. This entry is derived from a study of identical twins. Overall study results and limits: Whereas memory repertoires showed no such difference, abundant cord blood beta clonotypes carried fewer insertions. An excess of low generation probability was shown by twin-shared out-of-frame alpha sequences. Interpretation of the results relied on cross-sectional statistical analysis and not on following the same donors.

The CDR3 has 14 amino acids. CDR1 and CDR2 from the germline V gene are SNHLY and FYNNEI. V lost 10 bases and J lost 0; bases outside the gene matches: 5. From the 5' RACE reads, TCRdb called clonotypes with MiXCR, one entry per CDR3 protein. The sample has 200,000 to 250,000 distinct CDR3 sequences; around 6.8% are singletons. Separately, the same data were catalogued under a study of yellow fever vaccine responses in identical twins.

The chain joins TRBV2 to TRBJ2-3, with 9 nucleotides matching TRBD1. Sequencing was done on a sample of memory (CD45RO+) T cells sorted from blood. The receptor was derived from a woman aged 18-29 years in good health. The CDR3 loop is CAIRTGVSTDTQYF. CDR3 sequence (DNA): TGTGCCATCCGGACAGGGGTCAGCACAGATACGCAGTATTTT.